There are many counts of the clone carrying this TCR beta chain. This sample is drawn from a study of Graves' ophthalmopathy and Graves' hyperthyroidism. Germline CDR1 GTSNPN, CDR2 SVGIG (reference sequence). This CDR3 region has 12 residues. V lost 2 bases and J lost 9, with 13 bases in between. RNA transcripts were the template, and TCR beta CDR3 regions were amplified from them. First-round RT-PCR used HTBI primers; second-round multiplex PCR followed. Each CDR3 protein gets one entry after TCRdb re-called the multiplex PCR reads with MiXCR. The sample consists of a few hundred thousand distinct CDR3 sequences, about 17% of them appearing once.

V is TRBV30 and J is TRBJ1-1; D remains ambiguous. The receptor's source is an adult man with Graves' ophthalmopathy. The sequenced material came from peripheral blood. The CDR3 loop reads CAWSSGLGKAFF. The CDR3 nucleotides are TGTGCCTGGAGTTCGGGTTTAGGTAAAGCTTTCTTT. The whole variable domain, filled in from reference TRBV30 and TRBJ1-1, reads SQTIHQWPATLVQPVGSPLSLECTVEGTSNPNLYWYRQAAGRGLQLLFYSVGIGQISSEVPQNLSASRPQDRQFILSSKKLLLSDSGFYLCAWSSGLGKAFFGQGTRLTVV.